Shown below are 30 T cell receptor beta chains from a single sample sequenced in a study of shared clonotypes between healthy human individuals. Measured with immunoSEQ multiplex PCR; TCRdb has only the in-frame clones, and not every one. The sample gives roughly 640,000 clones, about 97% of which show up once; 0.057% is in the top ten. The sequencing sample was made of naive CD4+ T cells sorted from blood. Subset meaning: CD45RA+ positively selected. Receptors were obtained from a woman in her 30s in good health.

The chain joins TRBV7-2 to TRBJ1-1; TRBD1 is a possible D gene (5 bases). Germline CDR1 SGHTA, CDR2 FQGNSA. The CDR3 has 15 amino acids. V was cut by 3 bases and J by 4 bases, with 15 bases left in between. The CDR3 DNA reads as TGTGCCAGCAGCTTCCAATCCGAGGGGATCACTGAAGCTTTCTTT. It yields the protein CASSFQSEGITEAFF.

The chain is built from TRBV19 and TRBJ2-1; D perhaps matches TRBD1 (6 bases). Trimming took off 6 bases at V and 0 bases at J, with 12 bases between the two ends. This CDR3 comprises 15 residues. Germline values: CDR1 LNHDA, CDR2 SQIVND (reference sequence). CDR3 DNA: TGTGCCAGTAGAATTACAGGGATCTCCTACAATGAGCAGTTCTTC. Translation: CASRITGISYNEQFF.

V gene TRBV11-2 combines with J gene TRBJ1-2; D uncertain. There are 13 residues in the CDR3. Trimming took 1 base from V and 12 from J, leaving 15 bases between them. Germline loops: CDR1 SGHAT, CDR2 FQNNGV. The CDR3 DNA follows: TGTGCCAGCAGCTTAGGAGGGAGGAGATGGAACACCTTC. Its translation: CASSLGGRRWNTF.

The chain is built from TRBV2 and TRBJ1-1; a weak D match, TRBD1 (6 bases). The V and J ends lost 6 bases and 5 bases respectively, with 10 bases between them. This CDR3 region has 12 residues. CDR1 SNHLY and CDR2 FYNNEI come from the germline V gene. The CDR3 nucleotides read TGTGCCAGCAGCCCAGGGGCGACTGAAGCTTTCTTT. This translates into CASSPGATEAFF. The variable domain in full, with the rest retrieved from reference TRBV2 and TRBJ1-1, is EPEVTQTPSHQVTQMGQEVILRCVPISNHLYFYWYRQILGQKVEFLVSFYNNEISEKSEIFDDQFSVERPDGSNFTLKIRSTKLEDSAMYFCASSPGATEAFFGQGTRLTVV.

The gene calls are TRBV29-1 and TRBJ1-1; D is possibly TRBD1 (6 bases). Germline CDR1 and CDR2: SQVTM and ANQGSEA. V lost 4 bases and J 2 bases, leaving 17 bases between the germline ends. This CDR3 comprises 15 residues. As DNA, the CDR3 is TGCAGCGTTGGAGAGGTCTCAGGGGTCAACACTGAAGCTTTCTTT. Its protein product is CSVGEVSGVNTEAFF.

As concerns this clone: Other DNA sequences from this sample encode an identical CDR3 as well. Written as DNA, the CDR3 is TGTGCCATCAGTGAATCCGGGGAAGAGACCCAGTACTTC. Protein: CAISESGEETQYF. The chain joins TRBV10-3 to TRBJ2-5, with D perhaps matching TRBD2 (5 bases). CDR1 is ENHRY, CDR2 SYGVKD, per germline. This CDR3 has 13 amino acids. V was clipped by 3 bases and J by 3 bases, with 8 bases between them.

The chain uses TRBV18 and TRBJ2-7, with 7 bases fitting TRBD1. The CDR3 runs to 16 residues. V trimming: 4 bases; J trimming: 2 bases; junction bases outside the gene matches: 11. Looked up from germline, CDR1 is KGHSH and CDR2 is LQKENI. This CDR3 reads CASSQGSRDSTYEQYF. CDR3 in DNA: TGTGCCAGCTCACAAGGGTCCCGGGACAGTACCTACGAGCAGTACTTC.

V is TRBV6-6 and J is TRBJ1-2; 9 bases are shared with TRBD1. From germline, CDR1 is MNHNY and CDR2 SVGAGI (reference sequence). Trimming removed 4 bases from V and 2 bases from J; junction bases left unmatched: 5. The CDR3 totals 15 residues. CDR3 DNA: TGTGCCAGCAGTTCCCCGACAGGGGGAAACTATGGCTACACCTTC. This encodes CASSSPTGGNYGYTF.

J is TRBJ1-1 and V is TRBV28; D ambiguous. The V and J ends lost 3 bases and 0 bases respectively, with 8 bases between them. Germline CDR1 and CDR2: MDHEN and SYDVKM. The CDR3 sequence is 14 residues long. The CDR3 DNA is TGTGCCAGCAGTTTTATACAGTTGAACACTGAAGCTTTCTTT. Residues: CASSFIQLNTEAFF.

The rearrangement joins TRBV6-1 to TRBJ1-2; tentative D call: TRBD1 (6 bases). The CDR3 spans 15 residues. The germline gives CDR1 MNHNS, CDR2 SASEGT. V gave up 6 bases and J gave up 4 bases, with 18 bases separating them. For the CDR3, the DNA is TGTGCCAGCAGCCCCCGCGGCAGGGGAGTCTATGGCTACACCTTC. Encoded protein: CASSPRGRGVYGYTF.

V is TRBV28 and J is TRBJ2-1; 13 bases are shared with TRBD2. CDR1 is MDHEN, CDR2 SYDVKM, per germline. The junction had 7 bases not matched to a gene; V was cut back by 4 bases and J by 7 bases. This CDR3 comprises 16 residues. The DNA for the CDR3 is TGTGCCAGCAGTTCACCGGGACTAGCGGGATCTAATGAGCAGTTCTTC. Its translation: CASSSPGLAGSNEQFF.

The chain has TRBV6-6 and TRBJ2-3; no reliable D call. The CDR3 runs to 10 residues. V was trimmed by 11 bases and J by 2 bases, leaving 5 bases between them. From germline, CDR1 is MNHNY and CDR2 SVGAGI (reference sequence). The DNA for the CDR3 is TGTGCCCGGTTCACAGATACGCAGTATTTT. As protein: CARFTDTQYF.

The chain couples TRBV6-1 to TRBJ1-2, with 7 bases lining up with TRBD1. There are 14 residues in the CDR3. Germline assignment: CDR1 MNHNS and CDR2 SASEGT. With 4 bases clipped from V and 4 bases from J, the junction kept 6 bases outside the gene matches. CDR3 coding DNA: TGTGCCAGCAGTGGGGCCGGGACAGCCTATGGCTACACCTTC. Protein product: CASSGAGTAYGYTF.

Turning to this clone: The sample holds other DNA sequences that translate to the same CDR3. The chain links TRBV13 to TRBJ2-7; 13 bases fit TRBD2. This CDR3 comprises 15 residues. V shed 5 bases and J 4 bases; nucleotides not matched to a gene: 5. Germline CDR1 is PRHDT and CDR2 is FYEKMQ (reference sequence). The CDR3: CASSPRLAGGYEQYF. CDR3 in DNA: TGTGCCAGCAGCCCCAGACTAGCGGGAGGTTACGAGCAGTACTTC.

The CDR3 sequence: CASSKSTGGAKNIQYF. CDR3 in DNA: TGTGCCAGCAGCAAATCGACAGGGGGGGCCAAAAACATTCAGTACTTC. The J gene is TRBJ2-4, the V gene TRBV27, with 9 bases identical to TRBD1. The CDR3 is 16 amino acids. V shed 6 bases and J 1 base; nucleotides not matched to a gene: 7. Germline assignment: CDR1 MNHEY and CDR2 SMNVEV (reference sequence).

A note on this clone: Other DNA sequences in this specimen translate into the identical CDR3. The chain uses TRBV5-1 and TRBJ2-3, with D hard to call. The germline V gene encodes CDR1 SGHRS and CDR2 YFSETQ. The CDR3 has 12 amino acids. Trimming took off 4 bases at V and 0 bases at J, with 3 bases between the two ends. The CDR3 region has the DNA TGCGCCAGCAGCCCGAGCACAGATACGCAGTATTTT. It yields the protein CASSPSTDTQYF. The entire variable domain, with the rest obtained from reference TRBV5-1 and TRBJ2-3, is as follows: KAGVTQTPRYLIKTRGQQVTLSCSPISGHRSVSWYQQTPGQGLQFLFEYFSETQRNKGNFPGRFSGRQFSNSRSEMNVSTLELGDSALYLCASSPSTDTQYFGPGTRLTVL.

The chain recombines TRBV19 with TRBJ1-5, with D perhaps TRBD1 (6 bases). Germline V lookup: CDR1 LNHDA, CDR2 SQIVND (reference sequence). There are 13 residues in the CDR3. V was pared by 5 bases and J by 8 bases, with 13 bases between. This CDR3 is CASSGWRGEPQHF. DNA for the CDR3: TGTGCCAGTAGTGGGTGGAGGGGGGAGCCCCAGCATTTT.

The chain is built from TRBV25-1 and TRBJ1-6, with 7 bases aligning to TRBD1. The CDR3 has 18 residues. Germline assignment: CDR1 MGHDK and CDR2 SYGVNS. The ends lost 1 base at V and 0 bases at J; junction bases unmatched: 6. CDR3 sequence (DNA): TGTGCCAGCAGTGAATGGGGGACAGCCAGCTCCTATAATTCACCCCTCCACTTT. Amino acids: CASSEWGTASSYNSPLHF.

Only one count was recorded for this clone. The chain links TRBV27 to TRBJ2-1, with D possibly matching TRBD2 (5 bases). Germline values: CDR1 MNHEY, CDR2 SMNVEV (reference sequence). The V gene lost 3 bases and the J gene lost 8 bases, with 20 bases spanning the gap. The CDR3 totals 16 residues. CDR3 protein: CASSFHLFSDFDEQFF. As DNA, the CDR3 is TGTGCCAGCAGTTTTCACCTGTTTAGCGATTTCGATGAGCAGTTCTTC.

In its sample, this clone was seen once. V is TRBV19 and J is TRBJ1-2; 7 bases line up with TRBD1. Germline V gene data show CDR1 as LNHDA and CDR2 as SQIVND (reference sequence). The CDR3 runs to 13 residues. V dropped 4 bases and J dropped 2; count of bases not matched to a gene: 1. The CDR3 region is CASSRQGNYGYTF. CDR3 sequence (DNA): TGTGCCAGTAGTAGACAGGGAAACTATGGCTACACCTTC.

The rearrangement links TRBV6-5 to TRBJ2-5, with D perhaps TRBD2 (6 bases). Judging by the DNA end, TRBJ2-7 fits better; the J call may be wrong. Per germline, CDR1 MNHEY and CDR2 SVGAGI. CDR3 length: 13 residues. CDR3 coding DNA: TGTGCCAGCAACGGGGGTGAAAACTACGAGCAGTACTTC. Translation gives CASNGGENYEQYF.

This clone was seen once. The chain recombines TRBV15 with TRBJ2-7; no clear D. Germline assignment: CDR1 LNHNV and CDR2 YYDKDF (reference sequence). Trimming pared 6 bases from V and 1 base from J, leaving 13 bases between. The CDR3 has 14 amino acids. CDR3 region: CATRRAWVSYEQYF. In DNA form, the CDR3 reads TGTGCCACCAGACGGGCATGGGTTTCCTACGAGCAGTACTTC.

This clone showed up just a few times. Here the CDR3 DNA reads TGTGCCAGCAGCGGGGACACTTCGAACACCGGGGAGCTGTTTTTT. Its translation is CASSGDTSNTGELFF. The chain has TRBV7-3 and TRBJ2-2; tentatively, D is TRBD1 (6 bases). The CDR3 sequence is 15 residues long. V lost 5 bases to trimming and J lost 0 bases, with 10 bases between them. Per the germline V gene, CDR1 is SGHTA and CDR2 is FQGTGA.

This clone appeared a single time. The chain links TRBV5-1 to TRBJ1-1, with TRBD1 as a possible D gene (6 bases). CDR3 length equals 14 residues. The germline V and J ends were trimmed by 1 base and 1 base, with 8 bases remaining between them. Looked up from germline, CDR1 is SGHRS and CDR2 is YFSETQ. The CDR3 protein is CASSLRTANTEAFF. In nucleotides, the CDR3 is TGCGCCAGCAGCTTGAGGACAGCGAACACTGAAGCTTTCTTT.

The chain employs TRBV5-1 and TRBJ2-2; D is unclear. CDR1 is SGHRS, CDR2 YFSETQ, per germline. The CDR3 covers 15 residues. With 2 bases removed from V and 0 bases from J, the gap between germline ends came to 8 bases. The CDR3 is CASSLGNPNTGELFF. DNA for the CDR3: TGCGCCAGCAGCTTAGGGAACCCGAACACCGGGGAGCTGTTTTTT.

The chain is built from TRBV2 and TRBJ2-6; D perhaps matches TRBD2 (6 bases). This CDR3 is 15 amino acids long. V was shortened by 7 bases and J by 2 bases, with 12 bases between the two germline ends. Germline CDR1 SNHLY, CDR2 FYNNEI. In DNA, the CDR3 is TGTGCCAGCAAGTCAGGGAGGACTGGGGCCAACGTCCTGACTTTC. Protein sequence: CASKSGRTGANVLTF.

The chain links TRBV27 to TRBJ2-2; D is ambiguous. V lost 0 bases, J lost 4 bases, and 3 bases lay in between. In germline, CDR1 is MNHEY, CDR2 SMNVEV (reference sequence). The CDR3 length is 13 residues. CDR3 loop: CASSLSRTGELFF. The CDR3, as DNA: TGTGCCAGCAGTTTATCTCGCACCGGGGAGCTGTTTTTT.

This clone has just one count. The rearrangement joins TRBV19 to TRBJ2-7; D perhaps matches TRBD1 (7 bases). Trimming took off 5 bases at V and 3 bases at J, with 14 bases between the two ends. The CDR3 is made up of 14 amino acids. Germline V gene sequence: CDR1 LNHDA, CDR2 SQIVND (reference sequence). The CDR3 loop reads CASSLRDRGYEQYF. The CDR3 nucleotides are TGTGCCAGTAGTTTGCGGGACAGAGGCTACGAGCAGTACTTC.

The chain combines TRBV10-3 with TRBJ2-6; tentatively, D is TRBD2 (5 bases). V lost 0 bases to trimming and J lost 0 bases, with 15 bases between them. The CDR3 is made up of 19 amino acids. Germline V CDR1 and CDR2: ENHRY, SYGVKD. The CDR3 sequence: CAISESEGSSHSGANVLTF. The CDR3 bases are TGTGCCATCAGTGAGTCTGAGGGCAGTTCCCACTCTGGGGCCAACGTCCTGACTTTC.

The table lists this clone with a count of one. V is TRBV7-9 and J is TRBJ2-1; 7 bases match TRBD1. Trimming cost V 4 bases and J 12 bases; bases outside gene matches: 15. Germline-derived CDR1 and CDR2 are SEHNR and FQNEAQ (reference sequence). CDR3 length equals 15 residues. The CDR3 sequence is CASSSQGIKTVAQFF. CDR3 in DNA: TGTGCCAGCAGCTCACAGGGGATCAAGACAGTGGCGCAGTTCTTC.